The rows below give T cell receptor beta chains drawn from one sample of a study of cytomegalovirus exposure and HLA in healthy donors. The data were produced by immunoSEQ multiplex PCR, yet TCRdb's version contains in-frame clones alone and is incomplete. The sample has 100,000 to 150,000 clones; roughly 87% are singletons. Sequencing was done on a sample of PBMCs. Source of these receptors: a woman aged 18-30 years in good health and CMV-seronegative. The CDR3 runs from the conserved cysteine through the conserved F or W.

j_call: TRBJ2-7; v_call: TRBV11-2; cdr3_aa: CASSLGLRTSGKAMYEQYF
j_call: TRBJ2-5; v_call: TRBV19; cdr3_aa: CASSPFGQEEETQYF
j_call: TRBJ2-5; v_call: TRBV15; cdr3_aa: CATSSHRGQVGQETQYF
j_call: TRBJ1-1; v_call: TRBV5-1; cdr3_aa: CASSLGTGNTEAFF
j_call: TRBJ1-3; v_call: TRBV11-3; cdr3_aa: CASSSGQGNTIYF
j_call: TRBJ2-7; v_call: TRBV6-5; cdr3_aa: CASRRRGLDSYEQYF
j_call: TRBJ1-5; v_call: TRBV30; cdr3_aa: CAWGFNQPQHF
j_call: TRBJ1-2; v_call: TRBV6-5; cdr3_aa: CASATGGYGYTF
j_call: TRBJ2-1; v_call: TRBV2; cdr3_aa: CATGLALANEQFF
j_call: TRBJ1-4; v_call: TRBV4-3; cdr3_aa: CASSQEGAGRYEKLFF
j_call: TRBJ1-3; v_call: TRBV28; cdr3_aa: CASSAQGAENTIYF
j_call: TRBJ2-3; v_call: TRBV27; cdr3_aa: CASSFLGGAPDTQYF
j_call: TRBJ2-6; v_call: TRBV7-6; cdr3_aa: CASSSLSGVSGANVLTF
j_call: TRBJ1-6; v_call: TRBV28; cdr3_aa: CASSFRGNSPLHF
j_call: TRBJ2-1; v_call: TRBV15; cdr3_aa: CATSREVGGTHNEQFF
j_call: TRBJ1-1; v_call: TRBV28; cdr3_aa: CASIPGTQNTEAFF
j_call: TRBJ2-5; v_call: TRBV5-4; cdr3_aa: CASSQENRAETQYF
j_call: TRBJ2-5; v_call: TRBV9; cdr3_aa: CASSVGVFGGQKTQYF
j_call: TRBJ2-3; v_call: TRBV27; cdr3_aa: CASSLLYHRDSYTDTQYF
j_call: TRBJ1-2; v_call: TRBV9; cdr3_aa: CASSVGTGGWGYTF
j_call: TRBJ1-1; v_call: TRBV4-3; cdr3_aa: CASSQGGGGRNTEAFF
j_call: TRBJ1-5; v_call: TRBV5-1; cdr3_aa: CASSTGPGGNQPQHF
j_call: TRBJ2-3; v_call: TRBV5-1; cdr3_aa: CASSQGLRTDTQYF
j_call: TRBJ2-7; v_call: TRBV2; cdr3_aa: CASSEGTASTYEQYF
j_call: TRBJ1-6; v_call: TRBV19; cdr3_aa: CASQTGTGSSPLHF
j_call: TRBJ2-2; v_call: TRBV9; cdr3_aa: CASSATGGLPTGELFF
j_call: TRBJ2-3; v_call: TRBV6-4; cdr3_aa: CASSKLAGEPDTQYF
j_call: TRBJ2-1; v_call: TRBV5-1; cdr3_aa: CASSLRQGVDEQFF
j_call: TRBJ2-5; v_call: TRBV9; cdr3_aa: CASSYGTSGPDGTQYF
j_call: TRBJ2-2; v_call: TRBV2; cdr3_aa: CASRNRFDGELFF
j_call: TRBJ1-4; v_call: TRBV18; cdr3_aa: CASSPDSPRGNEKLFF
j_call: TRBJ2-7; v_call: TRBV25-1; cdr3_aa: CASSEPGTGGGEQYF
j_call: TRBJ1-2; v_call: TRBV30; cdr3_aa: CAWSANYNYGYTF
j_call: TRBJ1-2; v_call: TRBV13; cdr3_aa: CASSFGVGEGYTF
j_call: TRBJ2-5; v_call: TRBV29-1; cdr3_aa: CSVASETQYF
j_call: TRBJ2-1; v_call: TRBV13; cdr3_aa: CASSLVTGQSNNEQFF
j_call: TRBJ1-6; v_call: TRBV5-1; cdr3_aa: CASSPRQGNSPLHF
j_call: TRBJ1-4; v_call: TRBV25-1; cdr3_aa: CASRKQGAGEKLFF
j_call: TRBJ2-7; v_call: TRBV11-2; cdr3_aa: CASRLIVTYEQYF
j_call: TRBJ1-6; v_call: TRBV6-1; cdr3_aa: CASSEEGGTSSPLHF
j_call: TRBJ2-1; v_call: TRBV9; cdr3_aa: CASSAKGLAGVNEQFF
j_call: TRBJ2-2; v_call: TRBV10-3; cdr3_aa: CAMRKGANTGELFF